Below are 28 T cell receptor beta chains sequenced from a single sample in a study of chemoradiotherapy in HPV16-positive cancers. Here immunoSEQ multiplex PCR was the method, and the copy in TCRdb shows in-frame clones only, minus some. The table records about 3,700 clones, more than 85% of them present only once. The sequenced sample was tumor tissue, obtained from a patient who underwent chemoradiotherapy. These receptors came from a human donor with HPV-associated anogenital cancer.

The CDR3 spells CASSILAGGYGYTF. As DNA, the CDR3 is TGTGCCAGTAGTATTCTGGCAGGGGGCTATGGCTACACCTTC. The chain joins TRBV19 to TRBJ1-2; TRBD1 matches at 7 bases. This CDR3 spans 14 amino acids. Germline lookup yields CDR1 LNHDA and CDR2 SQIVND (reference sequence). V trimming: 3 bases; J trimming: 4 bases; junction bases outside the gene matches: 5. Together with reference TRBV19 and TRBJ1-2, the CDR3 gives the full variable domain: DGGITQSPKYLFRKEGQNVTLSCEQNLNHDAMYWYRQDPGQGLRLIYYSQIVNDFQKGDIAEGYSVSREKKESFPLTVTSAQKNPTAFYLCASSILAGGYGYTFGSGTRLTVV.

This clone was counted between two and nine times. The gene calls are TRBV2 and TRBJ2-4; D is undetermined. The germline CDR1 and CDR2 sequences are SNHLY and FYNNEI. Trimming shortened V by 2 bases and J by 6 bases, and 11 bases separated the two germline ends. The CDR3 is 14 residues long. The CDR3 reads CASSELFGRNIQYF. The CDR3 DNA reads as TGTGCCAGCAGTGAACTATTCGGGCGAAACATTCAGTACTTC.

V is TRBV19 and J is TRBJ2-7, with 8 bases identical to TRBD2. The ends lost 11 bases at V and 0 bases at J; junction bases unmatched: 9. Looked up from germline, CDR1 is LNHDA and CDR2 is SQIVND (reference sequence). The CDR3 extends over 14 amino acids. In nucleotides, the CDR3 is TGTGCCCCCTGGGGCGGGGGGAGCTCCTACGAGCAGTACTTC. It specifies CAPWGGGSSYEQYF.

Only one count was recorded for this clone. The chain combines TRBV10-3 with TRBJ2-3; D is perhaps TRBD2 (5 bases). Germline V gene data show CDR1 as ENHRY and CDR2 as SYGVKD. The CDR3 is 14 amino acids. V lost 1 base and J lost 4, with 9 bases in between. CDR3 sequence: CAISEFQEADTQYF. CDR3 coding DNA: TGTGCCATCAGTGAGTTTCAGGAGGCAGATACGCAGTATTTT.

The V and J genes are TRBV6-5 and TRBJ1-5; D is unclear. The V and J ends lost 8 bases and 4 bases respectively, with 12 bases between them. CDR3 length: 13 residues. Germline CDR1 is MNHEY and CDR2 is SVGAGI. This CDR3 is CASLEQRNQPQHF. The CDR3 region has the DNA TGTGCCAGCTTGGAGCAGCGTAATCAGCCCCAGCATTTT.

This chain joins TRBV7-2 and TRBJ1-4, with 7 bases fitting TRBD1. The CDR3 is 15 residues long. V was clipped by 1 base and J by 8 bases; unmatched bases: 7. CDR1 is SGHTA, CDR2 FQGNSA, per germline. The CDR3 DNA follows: TGTGCCAGCAGCTTAGGGGGACAGCTCGGAGAAAAACTGTTTTTT. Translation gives CASSLGGQLGEKLFF.

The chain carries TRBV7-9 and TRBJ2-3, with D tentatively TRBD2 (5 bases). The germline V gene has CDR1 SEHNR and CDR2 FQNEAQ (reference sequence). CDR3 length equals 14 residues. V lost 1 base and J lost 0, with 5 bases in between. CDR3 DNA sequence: TGTGCCAGCAGCTTAGGGGAGAGCACAGATACGCAGTATTTT. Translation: CASSLGESTDTQYF.

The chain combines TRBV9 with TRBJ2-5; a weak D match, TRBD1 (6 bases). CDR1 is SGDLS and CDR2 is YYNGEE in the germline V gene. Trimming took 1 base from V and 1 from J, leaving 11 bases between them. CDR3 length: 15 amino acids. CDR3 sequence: CASSVFGQPQETQYF. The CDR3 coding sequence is TGTGCCAGCAGCGTATTTGGACAGCCCCAAGAGACCCAGTACTTC.

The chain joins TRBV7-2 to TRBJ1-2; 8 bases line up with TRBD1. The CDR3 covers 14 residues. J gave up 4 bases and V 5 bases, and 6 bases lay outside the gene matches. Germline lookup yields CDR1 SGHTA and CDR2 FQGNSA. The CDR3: CASSPGQGAYGYTF. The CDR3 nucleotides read TGTGCCAGCAGCCCCGGGCAGGGGGCCTATGGCTACACCTTC.

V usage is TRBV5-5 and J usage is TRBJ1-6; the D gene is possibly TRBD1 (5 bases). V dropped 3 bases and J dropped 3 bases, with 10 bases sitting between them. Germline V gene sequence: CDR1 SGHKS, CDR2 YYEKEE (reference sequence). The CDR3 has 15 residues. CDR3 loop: CASSSHDSYNSPLHF. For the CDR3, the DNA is TGTGCCAGCAGCTCCCACGACAGCTATAATTCACCCCTCCACTTT.

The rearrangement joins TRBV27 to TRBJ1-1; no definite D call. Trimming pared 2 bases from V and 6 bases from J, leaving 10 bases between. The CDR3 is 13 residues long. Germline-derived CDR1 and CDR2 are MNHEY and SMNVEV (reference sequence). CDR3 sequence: CASSLGGYAEAFF. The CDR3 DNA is TGTGCCAGCAGTTTAGGCGGGTATGCTGAAGCTTTCTTT.

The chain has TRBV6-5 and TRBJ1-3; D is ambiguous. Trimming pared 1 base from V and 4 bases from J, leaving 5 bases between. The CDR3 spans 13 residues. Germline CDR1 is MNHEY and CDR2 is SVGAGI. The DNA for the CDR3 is TGTGCCAGCAGTTACTACCCCGGAAACACCATATATTTT. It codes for CASSYYPGNTIYF.

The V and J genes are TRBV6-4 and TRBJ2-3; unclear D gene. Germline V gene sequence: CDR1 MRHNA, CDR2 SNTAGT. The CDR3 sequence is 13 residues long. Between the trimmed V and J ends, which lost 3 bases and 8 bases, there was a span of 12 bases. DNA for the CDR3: TGTGCCAGCAGTGAATCACAGCAGACTACGCAGTATTTT. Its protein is CASSESQQTTQYF.

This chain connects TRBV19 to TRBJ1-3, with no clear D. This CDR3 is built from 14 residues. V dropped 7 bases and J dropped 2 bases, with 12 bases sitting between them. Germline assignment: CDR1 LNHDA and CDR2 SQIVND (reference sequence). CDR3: CASNSGNPGNTIYF. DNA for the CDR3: TGTGCCAGTAATTCTGGGAACCCTGGAAACACCATATATTTT.

CDR3: CASSLGGGGTDTQYF. CDR3 DNA sequence: TGTGCCAGCAGTTTGGGTGGGGGGGGCACAGATACGCAGTATTTT. V and J are TRBV27 and TRBJ2-3; 7 positions match TRBD2. The CDR3 runs 15 residues. Germline V gene sequence: CDR1 MNHEY, CDR2 SMNVEV (reference sequence). The V segment lost 3 bases and the J segment 1 base; nucleotides outside the gene matches: 4.

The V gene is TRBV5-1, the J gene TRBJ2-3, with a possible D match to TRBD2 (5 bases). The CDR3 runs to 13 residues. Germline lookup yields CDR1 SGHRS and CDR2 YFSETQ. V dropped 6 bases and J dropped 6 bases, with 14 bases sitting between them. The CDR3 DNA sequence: TGCGCCAGCATGGTTTCTGGGGAGGATACGCAGTATTTT. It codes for CASMVSGEDTQYF. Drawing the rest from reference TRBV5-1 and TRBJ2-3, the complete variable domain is KAGVTQTPRYLIKTRGQQVTLSCSPISGHRSVSWYQQTPGQGLQFLFEYFSETQRNKGNFPGRFSGRQFSNSRSEMNVSTLELGDSALYLCASMVSGEDTQYFGPGTRLTVL.

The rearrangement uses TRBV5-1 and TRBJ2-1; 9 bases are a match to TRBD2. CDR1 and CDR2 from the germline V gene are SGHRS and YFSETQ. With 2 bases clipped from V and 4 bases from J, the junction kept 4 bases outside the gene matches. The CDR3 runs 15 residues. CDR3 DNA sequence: TGCGCCAGCAGCTTCTTAGCGGGAGCTTACAATGAGCAGTTCTTC. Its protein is CASSFLAGAYNEQFF.

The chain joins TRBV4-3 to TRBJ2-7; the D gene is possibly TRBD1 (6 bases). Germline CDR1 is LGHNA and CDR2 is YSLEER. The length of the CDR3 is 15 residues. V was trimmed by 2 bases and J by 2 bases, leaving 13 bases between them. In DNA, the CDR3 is TGCGCCAGCAGCCAACCCGGGACAATCCCCTACGAGCAGTACTTC. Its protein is CASSQPGTIPYEQYF.

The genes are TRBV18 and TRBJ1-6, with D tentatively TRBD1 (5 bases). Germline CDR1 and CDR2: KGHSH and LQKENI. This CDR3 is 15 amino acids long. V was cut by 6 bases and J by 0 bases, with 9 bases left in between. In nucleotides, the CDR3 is TGTGCCAGCTCTGGTGACAGCTCCTATAATTCACCCCTCCACTTT. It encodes CASSGDSSYNSPLHF.

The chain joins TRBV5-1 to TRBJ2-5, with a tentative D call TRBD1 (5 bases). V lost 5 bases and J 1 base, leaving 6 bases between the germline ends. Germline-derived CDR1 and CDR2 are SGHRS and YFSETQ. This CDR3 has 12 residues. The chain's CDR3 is CASRQAQETQYF. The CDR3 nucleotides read TGCGCCAGCAGACAGGCCCAAGAGACCCAGTACTTC. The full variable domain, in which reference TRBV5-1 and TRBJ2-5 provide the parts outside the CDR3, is KAGVTQTPRYLIKTRGQQVTLSCSPISGHRSVSWYQQTPGQGLQFLFEYFSETQRNKGNFPGRFSGRQFSNSRSEMNVSTLELGDSALYLCASRQAQETQYFGPGTRLLVL.

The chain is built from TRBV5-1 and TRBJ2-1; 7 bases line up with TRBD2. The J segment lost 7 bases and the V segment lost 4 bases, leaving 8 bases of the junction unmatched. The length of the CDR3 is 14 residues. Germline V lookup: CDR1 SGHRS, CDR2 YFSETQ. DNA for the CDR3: TGCGCCAGCAGCAACCTAGCGGCGCTTAATGAGCAGTTCTTC. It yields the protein CASSNLAALNEQFF.

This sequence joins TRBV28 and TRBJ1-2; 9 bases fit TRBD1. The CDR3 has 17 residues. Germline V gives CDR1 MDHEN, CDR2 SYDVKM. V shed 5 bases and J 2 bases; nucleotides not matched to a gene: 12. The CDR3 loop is CASSPRDRVFINYGYTF. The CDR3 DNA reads TGTGCCAGCAGTCCCCGGGACAGGGTATTTATCAACTATGGCTACACCTTC.

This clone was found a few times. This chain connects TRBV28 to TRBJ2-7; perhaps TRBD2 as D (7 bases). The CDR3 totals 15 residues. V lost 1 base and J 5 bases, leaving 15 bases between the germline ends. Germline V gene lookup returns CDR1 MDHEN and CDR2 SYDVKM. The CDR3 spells CASSLSGGLIHEQYF. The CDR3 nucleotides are TGTGCCAGCAGTTTATCCGGGGGGCTCATCCACGAGCAGTACTTC.

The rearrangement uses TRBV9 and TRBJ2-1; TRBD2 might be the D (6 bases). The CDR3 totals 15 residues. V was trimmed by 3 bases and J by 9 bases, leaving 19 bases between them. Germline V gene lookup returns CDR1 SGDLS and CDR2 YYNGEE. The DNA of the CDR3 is TGTGCCAGCAGCGCTCGACTAGGGTCAGAATCTGAGCAGTTCTTC. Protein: CASSARLGSESEQFF.

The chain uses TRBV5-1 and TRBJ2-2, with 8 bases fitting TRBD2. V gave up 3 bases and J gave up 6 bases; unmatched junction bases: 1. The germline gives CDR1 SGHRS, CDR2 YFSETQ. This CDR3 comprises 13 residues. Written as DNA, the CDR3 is TGCGCCAGCAGCTGGCGGGGGGCCGGGGAGCTGTTTTTT. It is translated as CASSWRGAGELFF.

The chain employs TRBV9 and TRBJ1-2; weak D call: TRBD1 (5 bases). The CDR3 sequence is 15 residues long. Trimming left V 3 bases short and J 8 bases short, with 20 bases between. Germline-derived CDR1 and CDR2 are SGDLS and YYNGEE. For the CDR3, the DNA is TGTGCCAGCAGCGCCGACCCCGGGGCAGAAAGAGGCTACACCTTC. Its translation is CASSADPGAERGYTF.

CDR3: CASSPTGGQPQHF. In nucleotides, the CDR3 is TGTGCCAGCAGTCCGACAGGCGGGCAGCCCCAGCATTTT. V and J are TRBV28 and TRBJ1-5; D is possibly TRBD1 (6 bases). The V gene's germline CDR1 is MDHEN and CDR2 SYDVKM. CDR3 length equals 13 residues. The V gene lost 5 bases and the J gene lost 7 bases, with 12 bases spanning the gap.

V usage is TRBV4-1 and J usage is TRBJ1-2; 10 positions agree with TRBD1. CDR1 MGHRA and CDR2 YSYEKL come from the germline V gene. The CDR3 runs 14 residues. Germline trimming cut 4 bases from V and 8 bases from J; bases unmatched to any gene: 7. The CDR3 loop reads CASSPMGQGPGYTF. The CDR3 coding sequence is TGCGCCAGCAGCCCGATGGGACAGGGGCCAGGCTACACCTTC.